Below are 12 T cell receptor beta chains sequenced from a single sample in a study of read filtering for tumor transcriptome and immune sequencing. Molecular barcoded adaptors covering alpha/delta and beta/gamma chains were used on 400 ng RNA. TCRdb analysed the reads with MiXCR anew, one entry per CDR3 protein. The sample gives roughly 90,000 distinct CDR3 sequences, over 9% of which show up once; more than 12% is in the top ten. The specimen sequenced was a population of CD138-negative cells sorted from bone marrow. These receptors were taken from a donor over 35 with multiple myeloma.

As for this clonotype: A much more abundant neighbour one base away suggests this may be a read error. This sequence joins TRBV5-1 and TRBJ2-3, with TRBD1 identical over 8 bases. V lost 4 bases to trimming and J lost 8 bases; unmatched junction nucleotides: 9. CDR3 size: 14 residues. CDR1 is SGHRS, CDR2 YFSETQ, per germline. CDR3 residues: CASSKTGAGGTQYF. CDR3 nucleotides: TGCGCCAGCAGCAAGACAGGGGCTGGAGGTACGCAGTATTTT.

The chain couples TRBV5-1 to TRBJ2-2; D may be TRBD2 (5 bases). From germline, CDR1 is SGHRS and CDR2 YFSETQ. Trimming shortened V by 1 base and J by 0 bases, and 7 bases separated the two germline ends. The CDR3 consists of 15 residues. The CDR3 sequence: CASSLLATNTGELFF. CDR3 DNA sequence: TGCGCCAGCAGCTTGTTAGCGACGAACACCGGGGAGCTGTTTTTT. Complete variable domain (other parts from reference TRBV5-1 and TRBJ2-2): KAGVTQTPRYLIKTRGQQVTLSCSPISGHRSVSWYQQTPGQGLQFLFEYFSETQRNKGNFPGRFSGRQFSNSRSEMNVSTLELGDSALYLCASSLLATNTGELFFGEGSRLTVL.

The V gene is TRBV5-1, the J gene TRBJ2-1; 16 positions match TRBD2. The V segment lost 4 bases and the J segment 9 bases; nucleotides outside the gene matches: 10. This CDR3 has 17 residues. The germline V gene has CDR1 SGHRS and CDR2 YFSETQ. In DNA, the CDR3 is TGCGCCAGCAGCATGGGACTAGCGGGAGGGACAGACGGTGAGCAGTTCTTC. Protein product: CASSMGLAGGTDGEQFF. Looking up the rest from reference TRBV5-1 and TRBJ2-1 gives the full variable domain: KAGVTQTPRYLIKTRGQQVTLSCSPISGHRSVSWYQQTPGQGLQFLFEYFSETQRNKGNFPGRFSGRQFSNSRSEMNVSTLELGDSALYLCASSMGLAGGTDGEQFFGPGTRLTVL.

As concerns this clonotype: Possible read error: a much larger clone is one base away. The chain combines TRBV12-3 or TRBV12-4 with TRBJ2-4; D is ambiguous. The CDR3 extends over 15 amino acids. The V gene lost 6 bases and the J gene lost 0 bases, with 12 bases spanning the gap. CDR3 loop: CASRFLGLAKNIQYF. The DNA for the CDR3 is TGTGCCAGCAGGTTTCTAGGGCTAGCCAAAAACATTCAGTACTTC.

This clonotype was seen many times. The chain combines TRBV29-1 with TRBJ2-3; D is undetermined. This CDR3 spans 11 amino acids. CDR1 is SQVTM, CDR2 ANQGSEA, per germline. Trimming left V 7 bases short and J 3 bases short, with 8 bases between. DNA for the CDR3: TGCAGCGCTTATCAAACAGATACGCAGTATTTT. Translated, it gives CSAYQTDTQYF.

This clonotype was counted at least ten times. The V gene is TRBV20-1, the J gene TRBJ2-2; 8 nucleotides align to TRBD2. CDR1 is DFQATT and CDR2 is SNEGSKA in the germline V gene (reference sequence). J lost 4 bases, V lost 3 bases, and 1 base had no gene match. The CDR3 has 13 amino acids. The CDR3 here is CSASGRVTGELFF. CDR3 DNA sequence: TGCAGTGCTAGCGGGAGGGTCACCGGGGAGCTGTTTTTT.

This clonotype has ten or more counts. The chain carries TRBV5-4 and TRBJ2-2; 9 bases line up with TRBD1. CDR3 length: 15 amino acids. The V gene's germline CDR1 is SGHNT and CDR2 YYREEE (reference sequence). V dropped 4 bases and J dropped 4; count of bases not matched to a gene: 5. This chain's CDR3 is CASSARDRATGELFF. The CDR3 DNA sequence: TGTGCCAGCAGCGCCCGGGACAGGGCCACCGGGGAGCTGTTTTTT. Full variable domain (rest looked up from reference TRBV5-4 and TRBJ2-2): ETGVTQSPTHLIKTRGQQVTLRCSSQSGHNTVSWYQQALGQGPQFIFQYYREEENGRGNFPPRFSGLQFPNYSSELNVNALELDDSALYLCASSARDRATGELFFGEGSRLTVL.

This clonotype was detected ten times or more. The V and J genes are TRBV11-2 and TRBJ2-5; the D gene is possibly TRBD2 (5 bases). The CDR3 has 14 amino acids. Germline CDR1 and CDR2: SGHAT and FQNNGV. V lost 1 base, J lost 5 bases, and 11 bases lay in between. DNA for the CDR3: TGTGCCAGCAGCTTAGTAGGAGGTGCTGAGACCCAGTACTTC. Protein: CASSLVGGAETQYF.

The table lists this clonotype with a count of one. This may come from a read error, since a much larger clone is one base off. The conserved closing phenylalanine or tryptophan is absent in this CDR3, likely reflecting a read error. The rearrangement links TRBV7-3 to TRBJ1-2; 7 nucleotides agree with TRBD1. V lost 4 bases to trimming and J lost 3 bases; unmatched junction nucleotides: 8. Germline V gene data show CDR1 as SGHTA and CDR2 as FQGTGA. This CDR3 spans 15 amino acids. CDR3 DNA sequence: TGTGCCAGCAGCTCAGATGGCAGGGGGGACTATGGCTACACCTCC. This sequence encodes CASSSDGRGDYGYTS.

This chain joins TRBV20-1 and TRBJ2-1; TRBD2 aligns across 11 bases. Germline V lookup: CDR1 DFQATT, CDR2 SNEGSKA (reference sequence). With V trimmed by 5 bases and J by 6 bases, 3 bases remained unmatched. This CDR3 is built from 13 residues. Written as DNA, the CDR3 is TGCAGTGCTTTACTAGCGGGAGTCAATGAGCAGTTCTTC. This translates into CSALLAGVNEQFF.

This clonotype was detected many times. This sequence joins TRBV27 and TRBJ2-3; TRBD2 agrees at 14 bases. The CDR3 sequence is 18 residues long. Germline V gene data show CDR1 as MNHEY and CDR2 as SMNVEV (reference sequence). V lost 3 bases, J lost 3 bases, and 8 bases stayed unmatched. CDR3 region: CASSLTSGRARGTDTQYF. The DNA of the CDR3 is TGTGCCAGCAGTTTGACTAGCGGGAGGGCCAGGGGTACAGATACGCAGTATTTT.

This clonotype was observed many times. The rearrangement joins TRBV9 to TRBJ2-1; 13 bases fit TRBD2. The CDR3 contains 17 residues. The ends lost 4 bases at V and 9 bases at J; junction bases unmatched: 13. Germline CDR1 SGDLS, CDR2 YYNGEE. The CDR3 coding sequence is TGTGCCAGCAGCTGGCGACTAGCGGGAGGAGGTGGCGGTGAGCAGTTCTTC. As protein: CASSWRLAGGGGGEQFF.